Reported below is one TCR beta chain. The antigen is unknown. The data originate from a study of cytomegalovirus exposure and HLA in healthy donors. General study results and limits: Most TCR beta V segments were productive about 90% or about 30% of the time in an earlier analysis. Most TCR sequences were seen very rarely across donors, but some public TCRs occurred in many. When analyzed later, the rates of TCR association showed variation by HLA locus, with DRB1 the most and HLA-C the fewest. When a later analysis was performed, an Asian-associated ancestry cluster reportedly had fewer N-insertions than the approximately 680-donor mean.

The primer mix had 60 Vbeta and 13 Jbeta primers. Assay: immunoSEQ multiplex PCR; the TCRdb copy retains only in-frame clones and omits some. The sample has about 190,000 clones; around 87% are singletons. J gave up 2 bases and V 4 bases, and 2 bases lay outside the gene matches. This CDR3 is 15 amino acids long. CDR1 and CDR2 from the germline V gene are MNHEY and SMNVEV (reference sequence). Specimen: PBMCs. The chain is built from TRBV27 and TRBJ2-7, with 13 positions matching TRBD2. This receptor was obtained from a boy aged 2-15 years in good health and CMV-seronegative. CDR3 residues: CASSWTSGRTYEQYF. CDR3 nucleotides: TGTGCCAGCAGTTGGACTAGCGGGAGAACCTACGAGCAGTACTTC.